The 27 T cell receptor beta chains listed next were all sequenced from one sample in a study of T-cell reconstitution after alpha-beta-depleted transplantation in children. A TCRbeta library incorporating unique molecular identifiers was prepared. Using its own MiXCR run on the PCR reads, TCRdb lists one record per CDR3 protein. The sample consists of hundreds of thousands of distinct CDR3 sequences, over 9.5% of them appearing once. The sequences come from PBMCs, collected before TCRalphabeta/CD19-depleted stem cell transplant. These receptors originate from a child younger than 10 with inherited bone marrow failure, due to receive a stem cell transplant.

This clonotype has just one count. This rearrangement joins TRBV28 to TRBJ1-5, with 7 bases lining up with TRBD1. Germline CDR1 MDHEN, CDR2 SYDVKM. V dropped 3 bases and J dropped 6; count of bases not matched to a gene: 8. The CDR3 contains 15 residues. CDR3 sequence reads: CASSLGGGPGQPQHF. The CDR3 DNA sequence: TGTGCCAGCAGTTTGGGAGGGGGCCCGGGTCAGCCCCAGCATTTT.

The chain carries TRBV4-1 and TRBJ1-2; possibly TRBD1 for D (6 bases). Trimming removed 0 bases at V and 0 bases at J, with 29 bases between. The CDR3 is 22 amino acids. CDR1 and CDR2 (germline): MGHRA, YSYEKL. CDR3 loop: CASSQERGGHRDGKWTNYGYTF. The DNA of the CDR3 is TGCGCCAGCAGCCAAGAAAGGGGGGGGCACCGGGACGGGAAGTGGACTAACTATGGCTACACCTTC.

This clonotype has a handful of counts. CDR3 residues: CASSLWRDGTDTQYF. DNA for the CDR3: TGTGCCAGCAGTTTGTGGCGGGACGGCACAGATACGCAGTATTTT. The rearrangement uses TRBV12-3 or TRBV12-4 and TRBJ2-3; perhaps TRBD2 as D (6 bases). This CDR3 contains 15 residues. Trimming pared 3 bases from V and 1 base from J, leaving 11 bases between.

Note on this clonotype: This may stem from a read error, because a much larger clone lies one nucleotide away. The V call is TRBV30, the J call TRBJ2-7, with D tentatively TRBD2 (6 bases). The CDR3 consists of 14 residues. The ends were cut back, 2 bases at V and 0 bases at J, with 11 bases in the middle. The V gene's germline CDR1 is GTSNPN and CDR2 SVGIG (reference sequence). In nucleotides, the CDR3 is TGTGCCTGGAGTCGGTTAGCGGTCTCCTACGAGCAGTACTTC. Protein sequence: CAWSRLAVSYEQYF. The full variable domain, with the rest looked up from reference TRBV30 and TRBJ2-7, is SQTIHQWPATLVQPVGSPLSLECTVEGTSNPNLYWYRQAAGRGLQLLFYSVGIGQISSEVPQNLSASRPQDRQFILSSKKLLLSDSGFYLCAWSRLAVSYEQYFGPGTRLTVT.

The table lists this clonotype with many counts. The chain is built from TRBV12-3 or TRBV12-4 and TRBJ2-1; weak D call: TRBD2 (6 bases). The CDR3 contains 15 residues. V was trimmed by 1 base and J by 4 bases, leaving 11 bases between them. This CDR3 is CASSLGAGLYNEQFF. CDR3 in DNA: TGTGCCAGCAGTTTAGGGGCGGGGTTATACAATGAGCAGTTCTTC.

This clonotype was counted many times. The genes are TRBV28 and TRBJ2-3; no reliable D call. Trimming left V 6 bases short and J 3 bases short, with 7 bases between. The germline gives CDR1 MDHEN, CDR2 SYDVKM. The CDR3 runs 12 residues. The CDR3 loop reads CASSFPTDTQYF. The CDR3 DNA follows: TGTGCCAGCAGCTTCCCGACAGATACGCAGTATTTT.

The rearrangement uses TRBV5-6 and TRBJ2-3, with 9 bases that match TRBD1. Per germline, CDR1 SGHDT and CDR2 YYEEEE. The junction had 13 bases not matched to a gene; V was cut back by 8 bases and J by 0 bases. The CDR3 totals 17 residues. In DNA, the CDR3 is TGTGCCAGGAGCGCCGGGACAGGGTCGGGGAGCACAGATACGCAGTATTTT. Translated: CARSAGTGSGSTDTQYF.

In this sample, this clonotype turned up many times. The rearrangement links TRBV7-2 to TRBJ2-7; 10 nucleotides agree with TRBD1. CDR3 length: 15 residues. With 5 bases clipped from V and 1 base from J, the junction kept 5 bases outside the gene matches. Germline CDR1 is SGHTA and CDR2 is FQGNSA. In DNA, the CDR3 is TGTGCCAGCAGCCAGGACAGGGGGGCGTCCTACGAGCAGTACTTC. Residues: CASSQDRGASYEQYF.

This clonotype came up many times. The V call is TRBV6-5, the J call TRBJ2-7, with TRBD2 matching 8 bases. Germline loops: CDR1 MNHEY, CDR2 SVGAGI. The CDR3 totals 16 residues. V gave up 2 bases and J gave up 0 bases; unmatched junction bases: 6. The CDR3 DNA reads TGTGCCAGCAGTTACACTAGCGGCATCCTCTCCTACGAGCAGTACTTC. This encodes CASSYTSGILSYEQYF.

This clonotype was found many times. The J gene is TRBJ1-2, the V gene TRBV7-2; D unclear. The CDR3 spans 15 residues. Trimming left V 8 bases short and J 7 bases short, with 23 bases between. Per the germline V gene, CDR1 is SGHTA and CDR2 is FQGNSA. The CDR3 DNA follows: TGTGCCAGCCCCTCCGACCGCTTCCGGCGCAGTGGCTACACCTTC. This encodes CASPSDRFRRSGYTF.

Comment on this clonotype: This could be a read error, since a much larger clone is one nucleotide away. This chain links TRBV12-3 or TRBV12-4 with TRBJ1-4, with a weak D call TRBD1 (5 bases). This CDR3 has 15 residues. CDR3 residues: CASSPNRRQNENLFF. CDR3 DNA sequence: TGTGCCAGCAGTCCTAACAGGCGGCAGAATGAAAACCTGTTTTTT.

This clonotype was picked up many times. The V call is TRBV12-3 or TRBV12-4, the J call TRBJ2-2; 7 positions agree with TRBD2. V was clipped by 0 bases and J by 0 bases; unmatched bases: 16. CDR3 size: 21 residues. The CDR3 spells CASSLAPSSSGLYSNTGELFF. CDR3 DNA sequence: TGTGCCAGCAGTTTAGCCCCGAGTTCTAGCGGACTTTATTCGAACACCGGGGAGCTGTTTTTT.

In its sample, this clonotype was seen many times. The chain is built from TRBV2 and TRBJ2-5, with 9 bases identical to TRBD1. Trimming removed 7 bases from V and 4 bases from J; junction bases left unmatched: 7. The CDR3 consists of 14 residues. The germline gives CDR1 SNHLY, CDR2 FYNNEI. Here the CDR3 DNA reads TGTGCCAGCACCCCCGGGACAGGGCGAGAGACCCAGTACTTC. It encodes CASTPGTGRETQYF.

This clonotype has at least ten counts. The CDR3, as DNA: TGCAGTGCTTTCGATGGGAGAACGAACTACGAGCAGTACTTC. Translating it yields CSAFDGRTNYEQYF. V and J are TRBV20-1 and TRBJ2-7; D possibly corresponds to TRBD2 (5 bases). The CDR3 covers 14 residues. V was cut by 5 bases and J by 3 bases, with 17 bases left in between. Germline V CDR1 and CDR2: DFQATT, SNEGSKA (reference sequence).

The chain combines TRBV20-1 with TRBJ2-7, with 13 bases that match TRBD2. V was pared by 3 bases and J by 7 bases, with 12 bases of the junction left unmatched. The CDR3 totals 16 residues. Germline V gene lookup returns CDR1 DFQATT and CDR2 SNEGSKA (reference sequence). The CDR3 loop is CSASGSSPGLAGEQYF. The CDR3 bases are TGCAGTGCTAGCGGAAGCTCTCCGGGACTAGCGGGAGAGCAGTACTTC.

This clonotype was recorded many times. The chain uses TRBV3-1 and TRBJ1-5; D ambiguous. The CDR3 sequence is 15 residues long. Deletions cut 4 bases from V and 0 bases from J, with 10 bases between. Germline assignment: CDR1 LGHDT and CDR2 YNNKEL (reference sequence). Written as DNA, the CDR3 is TGTGCCAGCAGCCCCGCAATTGATAGCAATCAGCCCCAGCATTTT. Its translation is CASSPAIDSNQPQHF.

This clonotype was recorded many times. This rearrangement joins TRBV7-8 to TRBJ2-1; tentatively, D is TRBD2 (6 bases). The V and J ends lost 6 bases and 6 bases respectively, with 18 bases between them. The CDR3 covers 15 residues. Germline loops: CDR1 SGHVS, CDR2 FQNEAQ. The CDR3 DNA sequence: TGTGCCAGCAGGTCGCAACTAGCTGGTGGCAATGAGCAGTTCTTC. This gives the protein CASRSQLAGGNEQFF.

In its sample, this clonotype was seen many times. This chain joins TRBV15 and TRBJ1-1, with D perhaps matching TRBD1 (5 bases). The germline V gene encodes CDR1 LNHNV and CDR2 YYDKDF (reference sequence). CDR3 length: 16 amino acids. V lost 0 bases and J 6 bases, leaving 17 bases between the germline ends. CDR3 amino acids: CATSRDRSSGGPEAFF. The DNA for the CDR3 is TGTGCCACCAGCAGAGATCGGTCGTCTGGGGGACCTGAAGCTTTCTTT.

This clonotype was detected ten times or more. This chain uses TRBV7-2 with TRBJ2-7; D is uncertain. Germline assignment: CDR1 SGHTA and CDR2 FQGNSA. V was pared by 5 bases and J by 1 base, with 9 bases between. The CDR3 consists of 13 residues. CDR3 sequence: CASSTVTSYEQYF. The CDR3 DNA follows: TGTGCCAGCAGCACAGTGACGTCCTACGAGCAGTACTTC.

V usage is TRBV5-4 and J usage is TRBJ2-1; 9 nucleotides line up with TRBD2. The CDR3 is made up of 13 amino acids. The germline CDR1 and CDR2 sequences are SGHNT and YYREEE (reference sequence). The V gene end was trimmed by 9 bases and the J gene end by 2 bases; junction bases not matched to a gene: 3. In DNA, the CDR3 is TGTGCCATAGCGGGAGATACCTACAATGAGCAGTTCTTC. This gives the protein CAIAGDTYNEQFF.

This clonotype showed up just a few times. Here the CDR3 DNA reads TGTGCCAGCAGCTGGGGCCCTACAGGTTTCGCAGATACGCAGTATTTT. It yields the protein CASSWGPTGFADTQYF. The chain carries TRBV5-6 and TRBJ2-3; perhaps TRBD1 as D (5 bases). V gave up 3 bases and J gave up 4 bases, with 18 bases separating them. Germline lookup yields CDR1 SGHDT and CDR2 YYEEEE. The CDR3 loop spans 16 amino acids.

This clonotype was counted between two and nine times. The rearrangement uses TRBV7-9 and TRBJ2-7, with D uncertain. V was trimmed by 5 bases and J by 4 bases, leaving 21 bases between them. The CDR3 has 16 residues. The germline V gene has CDR1 SEHNR and CDR2 FQNEAQ (reference sequence). The DNA of the CDR3 is TGTGCCAGCAGCCGGACCCCTGGGCCCGAGGATTACGAGCAGTACTTC. It specifies CASSRTPGPEDYEQYF.

This clonotype has a count of ten or more. The chain is built from TRBV4-3 and TRBJ2-7, with D hard to call. The CDR3 sequence is 14 residues long. Germline lookup yields CDR1 LGHNA and CDR2 YSLEER. The V end lost 0 bases, the J end lost 3 bases, and 9 bases lay between the germline ends. The DNA of the CDR3 is TGCGCCAGCAGCCAAGAGGTTAGGGTCTACGAGCAGTACTTC. This sequence encodes CASSQEVRVYEQYF.

This clonotype was detected many times. The chain employs TRBV12-3 or TRBV12-4 and TRBJ2-1, with no clear D. V dropped 5 bases and J dropped 7 bases, with 12 bases sitting between them. The CDR3 length is 13 residues. CDR3 residues: CASSPSPGNEQFF. Here the CDR3 DNA reads TGTGCCAGCAGTCCCTCTCCTGGTAATGAGCAGTTCTTC.

Many counts were recorded for this clonotype. This chain connects TRBV11-2 to TRBJ1-2; D is ambiguous. Trimming pared 3 bases from V and 4 bases from J, leaving 15 bases between. The germline CDR1 and CDR2 sequences are SGHAT and FQNNGV. The CDR3 extends over 15 amino acids. The CDR3 here is CASSFSGRPPYGYTF. CDR3 bases: TGTGCCAGCAGCTTCTCGGGCAGACCCCCCTATGGCTACACCTTC.

To note about this clonotype: A much larger clone lies one base from this, so it may be a read error. V gene TRBV12-3 or TRBV12-4 combines with J gene TRBJ2-3; 8 bases agree with TRBD1. This CDR3 has 17 residues. The junction had 19 bases not matched to a gene; V was cut back by 10 bases and J by 4 bases. CDR3 sequence: CAISEFLSGGDADTQYF. In DNA form, the CDR3 reads TGTGCCATCTCAGAGTTTCTCTCAGGGGGCGACGCAGATACGCAGTATTTT.

As to this clonotype: This may come from a read error, since a much larger clone is one base off. The gene calls are TRBV14 and TRBJ2-3, with TRBD2 matching over 10 bases. J gave up 4 bases and V 5 bases, and 15 bases lay outside the gene matches. The CDR3 length is 18 residues. CDR1 SGHDN and CDR2 FVKESK come from the germline V gene. CDR3 sequence reads: CASSCVVFLAGVPDTQYF. CDR3 nucleotide sequence: TGTGCCAGCAGCTGTGTCGTATTTCTAGCGGGAGTACCAGATACGCAGTATTTT.